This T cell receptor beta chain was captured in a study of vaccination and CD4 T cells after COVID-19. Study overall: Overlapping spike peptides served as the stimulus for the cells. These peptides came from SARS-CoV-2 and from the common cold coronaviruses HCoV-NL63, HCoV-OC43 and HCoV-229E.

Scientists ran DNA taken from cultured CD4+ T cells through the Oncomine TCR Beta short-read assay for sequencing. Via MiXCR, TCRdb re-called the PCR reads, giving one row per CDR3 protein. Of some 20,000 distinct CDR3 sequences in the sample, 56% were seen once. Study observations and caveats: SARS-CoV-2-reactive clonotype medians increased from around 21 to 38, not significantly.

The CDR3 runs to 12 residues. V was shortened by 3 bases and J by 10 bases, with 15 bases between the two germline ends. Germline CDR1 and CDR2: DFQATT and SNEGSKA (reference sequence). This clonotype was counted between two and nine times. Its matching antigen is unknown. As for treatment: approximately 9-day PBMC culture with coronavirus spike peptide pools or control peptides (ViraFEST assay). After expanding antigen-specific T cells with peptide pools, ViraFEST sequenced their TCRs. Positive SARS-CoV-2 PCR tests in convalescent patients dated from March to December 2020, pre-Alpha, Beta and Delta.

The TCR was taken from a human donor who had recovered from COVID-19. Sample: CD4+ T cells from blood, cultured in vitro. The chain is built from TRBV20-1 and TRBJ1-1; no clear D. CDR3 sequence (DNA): TGCAGTGCTAGTAGTTCGACGGGAACAGCTTTCTTT. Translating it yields CSASSSTGTAFF.